Each of the 31 T cell receptor beta chains below was sequenced from the same sample in a study of cytomegalovirus exposure and HLA in healthy donors. The PCR used 60 Vbeta and 13 Jbeta primers. The data were produced by immunoSEQ multiplex PCR, yet TCRdb's version contains in-frame clones alone and is incomplete. Of 110,000 or so clones listed, about 80% are singletons. Material for sequencing was PBMCs. The receptors derive from a man in his fifties in good health and CMV-seropositive.

This chain joins TRBV7-9 and TRBJ2-7, with 9 bases lining up with TRBD2. Germline CDR1 reads SEHNR; CDR2 reads FQNEAQ (reference sequence). The CDR3 runs to 15 residues. Germline trimming cut 2 bases from V and 5 bases from J; bases unmatched to any gene: 7. The CDR3 region is CASSLNSGRVDEQYF. Written as DNA, the CDR3 is TGTGCCAGCAGCTTAAATAGCGGGAGAGTGGACGAGCAGTACTTC. Looking up the rest from reference TRBV7-9 and TRBJ2-7 gives the full variable domain: DTGVSQNPRHKITKRGQNVTFRCDPISEHNRLYWYRQTLGQGPEFLTYFQNEAQLEKSRLLSDRFSAERPKGSFSTLEIQRTEQGDSAMYLCASSLNSGRVDEQYFGPGTRLTVT.

V is TRBV5-1 and J is TRBJ2-5, with a weak D call TRBD2 (6 bases). The V gene lost 4 bases and the J gene lost 5 bases, with 15 bases spanning the gap. Germline loops: CDR1 SGHRS, CDR2 YFSETQ. This CDR3 has 14 residues. Here the CDR3 reads CASSVTQEGETQYF. Here the CDR3 DNA reads TGCGCCAGCAGCGTGACACAGGAGGGGGAGACCCAGTACTTC. Combining the CDR3 with reference TRBV5-1 and TRBJ2-5 gives the whole variable domain KAGVTQTPRYLIKTRGQQVTLSCSPISGHRSVSWYQQTPGQGLQFLFEYFSETQRNKGNFPGRFSGRQFSNSRSEMNVSTLELGDSALYLCASSVTQEGETQYFGPGTRLLVL.

The rearrangement links TRBV7-8 to TRBJ1-2, with TRBD1 as a possible D gene (5 bases). Germline V gene data show CDR1 as SGHVS and CDR2 as FQNEAQ. The V and J ends lost 6 bases and 3 bases respectively, with 17 bases between them. The CDR3 is 15 amino acids. The CDR3 loop reads CASSRSFDSYYGYTF. In DNA form, the CDR3 reads TGTGCCAGCAGTCGATCCTTCGACAGTTACTATGGCTACACCTTC.

The chain couples TRBV19 to TRBJ2-3; the match to TRBD2 covers 8 bases. The CDR3 sequence is 17 residues long. The V segment lost 7 bases and the J segment 6 bases; nucleotides outside the gene matches: 18. Germline V gene sequence: CDR1 LNHDA, CDR2 SQIVND (reference sequence). DNA for the CDR3: TGTGCCAGTACCCCCGTGGGCGGGGGGCCCTCAGCTGATACGCAGTATTTT. Translating gives CASTPVGGGPSADTQYF.

This clone was detected only once. V is TRBV19 and J is TRBJ2-5; 8 bases are a match to TRBD1. V lost 4 bases to trimming and J lost 7 bases; unmatched junction nucleotides: 11. The CDR3 consists of 15 residues. Germline V gene lookup returns CDR1 LNHDA and CDR2 SQIVND (reference sequence). The CDR3 loop is CASSTGGGLGGTQYF. The CDR3 DNA follows: TGTGCCAGTAGTACAGGGGGCGGTCTAGGGGGGACCCAGTACTTC.

This clone was observed once. V is TRBV30 and J is TRBJ1-2, with no clear D. This CDR3 comprises 11 residues. V was clipped by 4 bases and J by 3 bases, with 6 bases between them. Germline V gene sequence: CDR1 GTSNPN, CDR2 SVGIG (reference sequence). The DNA of the CDR3 is TGTGCCTGGATCACGGACTATGGCTACACCTTC. Translated, it gives CAWITDYGYTF.

This chain's CDR3 is CASSTRTGNSPLHF. CDR3 DNA sequence: TGTGCCAGTAGTACCCGGACAGGGAATTCACCCCTCCACTTT. The gene calls are TRBV19 and TRBJ1-6, with 8 bases identical to TRBD1. The CDR3 extends over 14 amino acids. CDR1 is LNHDA and CDR2 is SQIVND in the germline V gene (reference sequence). The J segment lost 7 bases and the V segment lost 4 bases, leaving 3 bases of the junction unmatched.

The chain links TRBV5-4 to TRBJ1-1; TRBD1 matches 10 bases. Trimming at V came to 2 bases and at J to 5 bases, leaving 12 bases not matched to a gene. This CDR3 is built from 17 residues. From germline, CDR1 is SGHNT and CDR2 YYREEE (reference sequence). CDR3 in DNA: TGTGCCAGCAGCTTTTGGGACCGGGACAGGGGCAGAACTGAAGCTTTCTTT. It codes for CASSFWDRDRGRTEAFF.

In this sample, this clone turned up once. The V call is TRBV13, the J call TRBJ2-5, with TRBD1 identical over 11 bases. The junction had 12 bases not matched to a gene; V was cut back by 5 bases and J by 4 bases. The germline CDR1 and CDR2 sequences are PRHDT and FYEKMQ (reference sequence). This CDR3 region has 17 residues. Written as DNA, the CDR3 is TGTGCCAGCAGCGGGGGGACGGACAGGGGGCGCCGAGAGACCCAGTACTTC. Amino acids: CASSGGTDRGRRETQYF. Filled out from reference TRBV13 and TRBJ2-5, the complete variable domain reads AAGVIQSPRHLIKEKRETATLKCYPIPRHDTVYWYQQGPGQDPQFLISFYEKMQSDKGSIPDRFSAQQFSDYHSELNMSSLELGDSALYFCASSGGTDRGRRETQYFGPGTRLLVL.

The chain employs TRBV5-1 and TRBJ2-1; no reliable D call. This CDR3 has 15 amino acids. The V gene's germline CDR1 is SGHRS and CDR2 YFSETQ. Trimming took 0 bases from V and 0 from J, leaving 7 bases between them. This chain's CDR3 is CASSLDPSSYNEQFF. As DNA, the CDR3 is TGCGCCAGCAGCTTGGACCCGAGCTCCTACAATGAGCAGTTCTTC.

This clone was counted between two and nine times. The rearrangement joins TRBV4-1 to TRBJ2-7; D perhaps matches TRBD2 (6 bases). With 5 bases removed from V and 0 bases from J, the gap between germline ends came to 14 bases. The CDR3 length is 15 residues. The germline V gene has CDR1 MGHRA and CDR2 YSYEKL. The CDR3 sequence: CASSARDSSSYEQYF. The CDR3 region has the DNA TGCGCCAGCAGCGCCCGGGACTCCTCCTCCTACGAGCAGTACTTC.

This clone was seen a handful of times. The chain has TRBV5-6 and TRBJ2-7; D unclear. The CDR3 sequence is 14 residues long. V lost 1 base and J 3 bases, leaving 11 bases between the germline ends. CDR1 is SGHDT, CDR2 YYEEEE, per germline. The chain's CDR3 is CASSLISGVYEQYF. In nucleotides, the CDR3 is TGTGCCAGCAGCTTGATCTCAGGTGTCTACGAGCAGTACTTC.

As to this clone: Compared with germline, one end of the junction differs, possibly owing to a read error. The V gene is TRBV2, the J gene TRBJ2-1, with 8 bases identical to TRBD2. The CDR3 has 12 amino acids. Germline V CDR1 and CDR2: SNHLY, FYNNEI. CDR3 amino acids: CASSGRREGCVF. DNA of the CDR3: TGTGCCAGCAGTGGCCGACGGGAGGGCTGTGTCTTC.

This chain joins TRBV4-1 and TRBJ2-7; 9 bases are a match to TRBD2. The CDR3 runs 14 residues. The trim removed 4 bases at V and 2 bases at J, leaving 3 bases unmatched. The germline V gene has CDR1 MGHRA and CDR2 YSYEKL. CDR3 sequence: CASSLTSGTYEQYF. CDR3 coding DNA: TGCGCCAGCAGCCTGACTAGCGGTACCTACGAGCAGTACTTC.

The chain couples TRBV9 to TRBJ2-1; D perhaps matches TRBD2 (6 bases). The CDR3 has 15 amino acids. Between the trimmed V and J ends, which lost 4 bases and 6 bases, there was a span of 17 bases. Germline CDR1 reads SGDLS; CDR2 reads YYNGEE. Here the CDR3 DNA reads TGTGCCAGCAGCCAGGGTGGGGGGTCGGGCAATGAGCAGTTCTTC. It is translated as CASSQGGGSGNEQFF. Together with reference TRBV9 and TRBJ2-1, the CDR3 gives the full variable domain: DSGVTQTPKHLITATGQRVTLRCSPRSGDLSVYWYQQSLDQGLQFLIQYYNGEERAKGNILERFSAQQFPDLHSELNLSSLELGDSALYFCASSQGGGSGNEQFFGPGTRLTVL.

The V call is TRBV30, the J call TRBJ1-2; 7 positions agree with TRBD1. The length of the CDR3 is 13 residues. After removal of 3 bases from V and 4 bases from J, the junction contained 5 bases not matched to a gene. Germline V gene sequence: CDR1 GTSNPN, CDR2 SVGIG (reference sequence). The DNA of the CDR3 is TGTGCCTGGAGGACGACAGGGAGCTATGGCTACACCTTC. Translating gives CAWRTTGSYGYTF.

The chain combines TRBV28 with TRBJ2-5, with D possibly TRBD1 on 5 matching bases. Germline CDR1 is MDHEN and CDR2 is SYDVKM. Trimming stripped 6 bases from V and 5 bases from J, with 13 bases between. The CDR3 has 13 amino acids. The CDR3 region is CASRLQGLETQYF. The CDR3 DNA is TGTGCCAGCAGACTCCAGGGTTTGGAGACCCAGTACTTC.

This chain joins TRBV27 and TRBJ1-1; maybe TRBD1 (6 bases). V dropped 5 bases and J dropped 3 bases, with 16 bases sitting between them. The CDR3 length is 15 residues. Germline CDR1 is MNHEY and CDR2 is SMNVEV (reference sequence). The CDR3 protein is CASSTLRGRDTEAFF. The CDR3 nucleotides are TGTGCCAGCAGTACCCTCAGGGGTAGGGACACTGAAGCTTTCTTT.

This chain connects TRBV11-2 to TRBJ2-1; D ambiguous. Trimming took 1 base from V and 2 from J, leaving 6 bases between them. Per germline, CDR1 SGHAT and CDR2 FQNNGV. This CDR3 has 14 amino acids. This CDR3 is CASSLVATYNEQFF. In DNA form, the CDR3 reads TGTGCCAGCAGCTTAGTAGCTACCTACAATGAGCAGTTCTTC.

V is TRBV28 and J is TRBJ1-5; 8 bases line up with TRBD1. The CDR3 runs 13 residues. The germline V gene has CDR1 MDHEN and CDR2 SYDVKM. Trimming took 10 bases from V and 5 from J; bases not matched to a gene: 7. The CDR3 DNA reads TGTGCCATCGACAGGGGAGTCGATCAGCCCCAGCATTTT. It codes for CAIDRGVDQPQHF.

The chain couples TRBV5-1 to TRBJ2-1; 14 nucleotides line up with TRBD2. CDR3 length: 14 amino acids. Germline assignment: CDR1 SGHRS and CDR2 YFSETQ. V dropped 0 bases and J dropped 15; count of bases not matched to a gene: 5. This CDR3 is CASSLGTSGGRGFF. For the CDR3, the DNA is TGCGCCAGCAGCTTGGGGACTAGCGGGGGGCGGGGGTTCTTC.

The J gene is TRBJ1-2, the V gene TRBV28; weak D call: TRBD1 (6 bases). CDR1 is MDHEN and CDR2 is SYDVKM in the germline V gene. The ends were cut back, 5 bases at V and 2 bases at J, with 15 bases in the middle. The CDR3 is made up of 15 amino acids. The CDR3 sequence is CASSPAKRGNYGYTF. The CDR3, as DNA: TGTGCCAGCAGTCCGGCGAAGAGGGGGAACTATGGCTACACCTTC.

The gene calls are TRBV6-1 and TRBJ2-7; 10 bases are shared with TRBD2. Germline V gene data show CDR1 as MNHNS and CDR2 as SASEGT. The CDR3 length is 14 residues. The junction had 8 bases not matched to a gene; V was cut back by 10 bases and J by 2 bases. CDR3 residues: CATLVGLAAYEQYF. The CDR3 coding sequence is TGTGCCACCCTGGTTGGACTAGCGGCCTACGAGCAGTACTTC.

The chain is built from TRBV9 and TRBJ2-5; D not resolved. The closer fit of TRBJ2-7 to the DNA end suggests the J call may be wrong. Germline loops: CDR1 SGDLS, CDR2 YYNGEE. This CDR3 has 13 residues. The CDR3 DNA follows: TGTGCCAGCAGCGTAATGCACTGGGGCGAGCAGTACTTC. Translation: CASSVMHWGEQYF.

This clone appeared a few times. V is TRBV2 and J is TRBJ1-5; no reliable D call. Trimming cost V 5 bases and J 7 bases, with 9 bases left between them. The CDR3 has 12 amino acids. The germline gives CDR1 SNHLY, CDR2 FYNNEI. The CDR3 loop reads CASSLIKQPQHF. The CDR3 DNA follows: TGTGCCAGCAGTCTTATTAAACAGCCCCAGCATTTT.

This clone appeared a single time. The chain employs TRBV6-1 and TRBJ1-1; tentative D call: TRBD1 (5 bases). This CDR3 has 13 amino acids. Trimming shortened V by 8 bases and J by 6 bases, and 16 bases separated the two germline ends. Germline CDR1 MNHNS, CDR2 SASEGT. The CDR3 DNA is TGTGCCAGCCAGGGAGGTAATGTCGCTGAAGCTTTCTTT. As protein: CASQGGNVAEAFF.

V gene TRBV4-2 combines with J gene TRBJ1-1; D is undetermined. The V end lost 1 base, the J end lost 0 bases, and 12 bases lay between the germline ends. This CDR3 comprises 16 residues. Germline V gene data show CDR1 as LGHNA and CDR2 as YNFKEQ. The CDR3 here is CASSQVFEQLNTEAFF. CDR3 DNA: TGTGCCAGCAGCCAAGTTTTTGAACAGCTGAACACTGAAGCTTTCTTT.

V is TRBV5-1 and J is TRBJ2-2; TRBD1 matches at 7 bases. The ends lost 4 bases at V and 1 base at J; junction bases unmatched: 7. Germline V gives CDR1 SGHRS, CDR2 YFSETQ. This CDR3 has 16 amino acids. CDR3 DNA sequence: TGCGCCAGCAGCCTCGAGGGACAGCAGAACACCGGGGAGCTGTTTTTT. Its protein is CASSLEGQQNTGELFF.

The chain has TRBV5-1 and TRBJ1-2; the match to TRBD1 covers 7 bases. The CDR3 contains 14 residues. V was pared by 4 bases and J by 6 bases, with 9 bases of the junction left unmatched. The V gene's germline CDR1 is SGHRS and CDR2 YFSETQ. Written as DNA, the CDR3 is TGCGCCAGCAGCGTGACAGGGCGCGGGGATGGCTACACCTTC. This sequence encodes CASSVTGRGDGYTF.

This rearrangement joins TRBV4-1 to TRBJ1-6; 9 bases agree with TRBD1. The CDR3 runs 16 residues. CDR1 MGHRA and CDR2 YSYEKL come from the germline V gene. The J segment lost 6 bases and the V segment lost 1 base, leaving 4 bases of the junction unmatched. CDR3 sequence (DNA): TGCGCCAGCAGCCAAGTGGGACAGGGTTTTAATTCACCCCTCCACTTT. This codes for CASSQVGQGFNSPLHF.

The chain recombines TRBV11-3 with TRBJ2-3; maybe TRBD1 (5 bases). Germline CDR1 and CDR2: SGHNT and YENEEA. The CDR3 covers 14 residues. Trimming took off 1 base at V and 6 bases at J, with 11 bases between the two ends. In DNA, the CDR3 is TGTGCCAGCAGCTTAGGGGGCTCTGTCGATACGCAGTATTTT. Its translation is CASSLGGSVDTQYF.